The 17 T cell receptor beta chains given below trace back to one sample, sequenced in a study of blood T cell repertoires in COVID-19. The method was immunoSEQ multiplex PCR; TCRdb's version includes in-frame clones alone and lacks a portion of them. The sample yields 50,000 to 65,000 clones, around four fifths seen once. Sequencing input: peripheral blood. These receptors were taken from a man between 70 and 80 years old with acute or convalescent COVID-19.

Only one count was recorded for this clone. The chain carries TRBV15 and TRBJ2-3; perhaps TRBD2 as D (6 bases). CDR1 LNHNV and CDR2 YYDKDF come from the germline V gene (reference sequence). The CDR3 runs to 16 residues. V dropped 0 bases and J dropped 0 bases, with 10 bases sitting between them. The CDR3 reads CATSRDPGESTDTQYF. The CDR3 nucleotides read TGTGCCACCAGCAGAGATCCGGGAGAAAGCACAGATACGCAGTATTTT. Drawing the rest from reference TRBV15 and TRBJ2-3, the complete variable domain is DAMVIQNPRYQVTQFGKPVTLSCSQTLNHNVMYWYQQKSSQAPKLLFHYYDKDFNNEADTPDNFQSRRPNTSFCFLDIRSPGLGDTAMYLCATSRDPGESTDTQYFGPGTRLTVL.

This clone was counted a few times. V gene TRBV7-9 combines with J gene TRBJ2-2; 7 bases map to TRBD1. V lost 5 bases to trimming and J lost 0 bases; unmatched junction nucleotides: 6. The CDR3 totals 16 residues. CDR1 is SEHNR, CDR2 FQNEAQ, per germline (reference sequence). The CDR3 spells CASSNRQGANTGELFF. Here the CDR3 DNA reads TGTGCCAGCAGCAACCGACAGGGTGCGAACACCGGGGAGCTGTTTTTT.

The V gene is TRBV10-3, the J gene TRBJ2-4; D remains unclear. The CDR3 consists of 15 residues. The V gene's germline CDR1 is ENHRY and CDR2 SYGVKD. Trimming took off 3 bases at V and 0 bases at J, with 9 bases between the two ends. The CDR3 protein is CAISDEKLAKNIQYF. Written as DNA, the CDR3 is TGTGCCATCAGTGATGAGAAGCTAGCCAAAAACATTCAGTACTTC.

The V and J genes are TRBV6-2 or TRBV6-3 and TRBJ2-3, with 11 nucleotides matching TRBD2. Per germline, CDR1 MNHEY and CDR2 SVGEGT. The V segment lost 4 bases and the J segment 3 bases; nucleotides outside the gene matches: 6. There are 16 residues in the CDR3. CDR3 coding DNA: TGTGCCAGCAGTTCCGGTAGCGGGGGGGCTACAGATACGCAGTATTTT. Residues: CASSSGSGGATDTQYF.

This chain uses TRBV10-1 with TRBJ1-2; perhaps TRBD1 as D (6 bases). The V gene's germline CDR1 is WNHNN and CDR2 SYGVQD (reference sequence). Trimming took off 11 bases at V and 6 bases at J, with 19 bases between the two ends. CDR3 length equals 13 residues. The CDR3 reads CARPRGGVNGYTF. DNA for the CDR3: TGCGCCCGGCCACGAGGGGGGGTAAATGGCTACACCTTC.

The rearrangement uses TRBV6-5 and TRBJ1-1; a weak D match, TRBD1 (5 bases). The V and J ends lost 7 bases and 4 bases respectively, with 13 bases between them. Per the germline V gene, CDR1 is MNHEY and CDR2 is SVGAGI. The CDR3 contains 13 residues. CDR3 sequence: CASTLGVSTEAFF. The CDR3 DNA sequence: TGTGCCAGCACCCTAGGGGTTAGCACTGAAGCTTTCTTT.

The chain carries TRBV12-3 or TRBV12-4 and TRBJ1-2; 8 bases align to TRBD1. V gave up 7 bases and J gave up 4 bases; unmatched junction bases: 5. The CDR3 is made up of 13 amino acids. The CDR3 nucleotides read TGTGCCAGCACTCTAACAGGGGGCTATGGCTACACCTTC. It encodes CASTLTGGYGYTF.

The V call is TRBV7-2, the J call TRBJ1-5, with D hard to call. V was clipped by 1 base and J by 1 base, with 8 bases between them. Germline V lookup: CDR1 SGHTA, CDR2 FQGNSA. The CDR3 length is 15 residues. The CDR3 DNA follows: TGTGCCAGCAGCTTAGTGGCGGTAAGCAATCAGCCCCAGCATTTT. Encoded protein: CASSLVAVSNQPQHF.

CDR3 loop: CASSQGGAGSNQPQHF. DNA of the CDR3: TGTGCCAGCAGCCAGGGGGGGGCAGGTAGCAATCAGCCCCAGCATTTT. The chain combines TRBV4-2 with TRBJ1-5, with a weak D call TRBD1 (6 bases). Germline values: CDR1 LGHNA, CDR2 YNFKEQ. The CDR3 length is 16 residues. V lost 3 bases and J 0 bases, leaving 12 bases between the germline ends.

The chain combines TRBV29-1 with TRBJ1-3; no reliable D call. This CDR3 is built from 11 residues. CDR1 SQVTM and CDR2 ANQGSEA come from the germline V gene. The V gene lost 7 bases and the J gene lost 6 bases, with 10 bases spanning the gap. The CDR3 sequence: CSAAFSNTIYF. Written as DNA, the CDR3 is TGCAGCGCCGCGTTTTCAAACACCATATATTTT.

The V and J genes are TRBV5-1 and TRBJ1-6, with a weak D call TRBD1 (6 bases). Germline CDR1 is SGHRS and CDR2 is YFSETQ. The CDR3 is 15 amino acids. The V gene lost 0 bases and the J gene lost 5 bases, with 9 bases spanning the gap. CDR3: CASSLEDRDNSPLHF. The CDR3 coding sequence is TGCGCCAGCAGCTTGGAGGACAGAGATAATTCACCCCTCCACTTT.

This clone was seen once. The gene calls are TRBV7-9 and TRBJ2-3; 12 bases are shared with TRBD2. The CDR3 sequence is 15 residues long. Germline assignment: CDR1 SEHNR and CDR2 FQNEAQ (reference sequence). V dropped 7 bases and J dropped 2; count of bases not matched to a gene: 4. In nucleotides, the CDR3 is TGTGCCAGCACCCGGACTAGCGGGGACACAGATACGCAGTATTTT. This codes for CASTRTSGDTDTQYF.

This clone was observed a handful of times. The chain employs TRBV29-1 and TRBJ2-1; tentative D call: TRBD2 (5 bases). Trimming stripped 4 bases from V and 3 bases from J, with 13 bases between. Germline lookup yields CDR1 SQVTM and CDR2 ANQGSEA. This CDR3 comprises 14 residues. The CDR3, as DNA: TGCAGCGTTGCCGGAAACCGGGACTACAATGAGCAGTTCTTC. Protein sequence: CSVAGNRDYNEQFF.

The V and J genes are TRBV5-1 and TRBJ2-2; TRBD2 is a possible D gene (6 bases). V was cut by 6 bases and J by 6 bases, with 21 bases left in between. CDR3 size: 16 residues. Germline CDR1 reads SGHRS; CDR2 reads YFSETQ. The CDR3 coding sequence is TGCGCCAGCACCCAAGGAGGGTTCGTAAGGTCCGGGGAGCTGTTTTTT. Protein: CASTQGGFVRSGELFF. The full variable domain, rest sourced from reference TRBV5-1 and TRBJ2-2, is KAGVTQTPRYLIKTRGQQVTLSCSPISGHRSVSWYQQTPGQGLQFLFEYFSETQRNKGNFPGRFSGRQFSNSRSEMNVSTLELGDSALYLCASTQGGFVRSGELFFGEGSRLTVL.

CDR3 loop: CASSQDGGASGEYEQYF. The CDR3 bases are TGCGCCAGCAGCCAAGACGGCGGGGCTAGCGGGGAATACGAGCAGTACTTC. The V and J genes are TRBV4-1 and TRBJ2-7, with 9 positions matching TRBD2. The J segment lost 4 bases and the V segment lost 0 bases, leaving 10 bases of the junction unmatched. CDR1 and CDR2 (germline): MGHRA, YSYEKL. The CDR3 contains 17 residues.

The DNA for the CDR3 is TGTGCGGCGGGTGGTATCGAGAAAGAGACCCAGTACTTC. Translating gives CAAGGIEKETQYF. The V call is TRBV5-5, the J call TRBJ2-5; D is perhaps TRBD2 (5 bases). CDR3 size: 13 residues. Germline lookup yields CDR1 SGHKS and CDR2 YYEKEE (reference sequence).

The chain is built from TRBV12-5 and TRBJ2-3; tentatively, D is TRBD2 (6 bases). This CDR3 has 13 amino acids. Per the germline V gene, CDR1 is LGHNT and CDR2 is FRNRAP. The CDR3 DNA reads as TGTGCCAGTCTCTCAACGGGGGCAGATACGCAGTATTTT. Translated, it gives CASLSTGADTQYF.